This T cell receptor (beta chain) was recovered during a study of blood T cell repertoires in COVID-19. As for the study in general: T cells, B-cell-depleted T cells, or PBMCs supplied cDNA or gDNA.

This CDR3 region has 15 residues. V shed 6 bases and J 7 bases; nucleotides not matched to a gene: 9. The germline CDR1 and CDR2 sequences are LNHDA and SQIVND (reference sequence). As handled by the study authors: Estimation of nucleated cell counts was performed using reference gene primer amplification. Produced via immunoSEQ multiplex PCR; TCRdb's table is partial and in-frame only. V and J calls and clone size are copied from that table; D and trimming were computed from the DNA. The sample has about 250,000 clones, over 80% seen once. Clinical history as reported by participants underpinned cohort assignment. Someone with COVID-19 had been met by exposed participants within 2 weeks before study entry.

The chain combines TRBV19 with TRBJ1-6; 7 nucleotides align to TRBD1. The sequenced sample consisted of PBMCs or T cells enriched from blood (not recorded which). This TCR came from a woman aged 40 to 50 who had been exposed to COVID-19. The CDR3 DNA reads as TGTGCCAGTAGAGAACCGGGACAGCGAAATTCACCCCTCCACTTT. Its translation: CASREPGQRNSPLHF.